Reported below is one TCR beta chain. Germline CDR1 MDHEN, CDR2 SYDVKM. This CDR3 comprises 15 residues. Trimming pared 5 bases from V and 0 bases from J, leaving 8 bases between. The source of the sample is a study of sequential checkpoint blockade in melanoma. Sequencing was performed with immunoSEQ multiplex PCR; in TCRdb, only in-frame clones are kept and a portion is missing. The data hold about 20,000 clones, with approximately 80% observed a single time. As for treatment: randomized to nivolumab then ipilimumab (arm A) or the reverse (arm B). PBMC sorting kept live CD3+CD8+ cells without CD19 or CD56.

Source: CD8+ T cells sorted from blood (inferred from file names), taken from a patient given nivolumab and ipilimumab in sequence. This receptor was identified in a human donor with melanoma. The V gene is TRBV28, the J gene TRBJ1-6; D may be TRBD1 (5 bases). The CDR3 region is CASSDSSSYNSPLHF. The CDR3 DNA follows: TGTGCCAGCAGTGACAGTAGCTCCTATAATTCACCCCTCCACTTT.